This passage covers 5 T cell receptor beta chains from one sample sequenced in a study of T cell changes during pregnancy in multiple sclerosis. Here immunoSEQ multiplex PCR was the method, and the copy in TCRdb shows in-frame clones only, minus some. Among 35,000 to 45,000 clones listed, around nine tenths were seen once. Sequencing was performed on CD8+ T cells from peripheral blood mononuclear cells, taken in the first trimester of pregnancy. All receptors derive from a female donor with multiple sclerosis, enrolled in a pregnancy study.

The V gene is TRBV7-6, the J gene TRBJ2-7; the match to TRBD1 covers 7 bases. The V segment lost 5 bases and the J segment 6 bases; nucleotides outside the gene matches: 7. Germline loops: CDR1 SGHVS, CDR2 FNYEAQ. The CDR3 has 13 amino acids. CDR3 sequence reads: CASSLLTGVEQYF. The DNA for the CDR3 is TGTGCCAGCAGCCTTTTAACAGGGGTCGAGCAGTACTTC.

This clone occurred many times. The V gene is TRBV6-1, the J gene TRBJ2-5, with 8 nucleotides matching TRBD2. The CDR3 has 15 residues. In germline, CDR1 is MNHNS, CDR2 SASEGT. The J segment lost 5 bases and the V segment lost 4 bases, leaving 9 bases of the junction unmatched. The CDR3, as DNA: TGTGCCAGCAGTGCCCTCATTAGCGGGGACGAGACCCAGTACTTC. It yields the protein CASSALISGDETQYF.

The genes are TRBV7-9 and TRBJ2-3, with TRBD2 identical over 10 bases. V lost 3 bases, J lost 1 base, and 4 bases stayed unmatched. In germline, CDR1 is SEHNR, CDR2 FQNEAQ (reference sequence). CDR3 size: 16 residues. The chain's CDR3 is CASSFPLAGGTDTQYF. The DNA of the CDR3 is TGTGCCAGCAGCTTTCCCCTAGCGGGGGGCACAGATACGCAGTATTTT.

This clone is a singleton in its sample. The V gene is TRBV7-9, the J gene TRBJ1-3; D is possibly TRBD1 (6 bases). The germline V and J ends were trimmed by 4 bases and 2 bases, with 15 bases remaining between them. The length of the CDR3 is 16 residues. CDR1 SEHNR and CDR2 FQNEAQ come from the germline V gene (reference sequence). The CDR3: CASSSNFRDTGNTIYF. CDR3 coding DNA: TGTGCCAGCAGCTCCAATTTTCGGGACACTGGAAACACCATATATTTT.

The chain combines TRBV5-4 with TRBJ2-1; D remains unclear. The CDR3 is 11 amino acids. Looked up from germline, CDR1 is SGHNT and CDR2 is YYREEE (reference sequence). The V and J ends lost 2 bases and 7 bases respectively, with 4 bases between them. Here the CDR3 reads CASSFVNEQFF. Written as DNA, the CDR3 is TGTGCCAGCAGCTTCGTTAATGAGCAGTTCTTC.